Below are 5 T cell receptor beta chains sequenced from a single sample in a study of control samples from healthy donors and cancer patients. Repertoires were generated with immunoSEQ multiplex PCR, while TCRdb's copy carries only in-frame clones and drops some. This table has 150,000 to 200,000 clones, almost 90% appearing once. The sequencing sample was made of blood. The receptors here all came from a woman aged 45-65 years in good health.

The chain employs TRBV6-6 and TRBJ1-3; 9 nucleotides line up with TRBD1. The CDR3 has 17 residues. V lost 6 bases and J lost 0; bases outside the gene matches: 9. CDR1 is MNHNY, CDR2 SVGAGI, per germline (reference sequence). The CDR3 DNA reads as TGTGCCAGCAGCCGACAGGGGGGCCCCCTCTCTGGAAACACCATATATTTT. It specifies CASSRQGGPLSGNTIYF.

The rearrangement links TRBV18 to TRBJ2-2; 13 bases fit TRBD2. The CDR3 length is 15 residues. From germline, CDR1 is KGHSH and CDR2 LQKENI. The junction had 3 bases not matched to a gene; V was cut back by 6 bases and J by 5 bases. CDR3 bases: TGTGCCAGCTCGGCGGGACTAGCGGGGACCGGGGAGCTGTTTTTT. Protein sequence: CASSAGLAGTGELFF.

The chain couples TRBV30 to TRBJ1-2; D perhaps matches TRBD1 (5 bases). Trimming removed 4 bases at V and 4 bases at J, with 13 bases between. Per germline, CDR1 GTSNPN and CDR2 SVGIG (reference sequence). The CDR3 sequence is 13 residues long. CDR3: CAWTGERIYGYTF. The DNA of the CDR3 is TGTGCCTGGACGGGGGAGCGGATCTATGGCTACACCTTC.

CDR3 DNA sequence: TGTGCCAGCAGCGAACCGGGACAGGGGGCCGGGGAGCTGTTTTTT. Translation gives CASSEPGQGAGELFF. The chain links TRBV9 to TRBJ2-2; TRBD1 matches at 11 bases. Germline values: CDR1 SGDLS, CDR2 YYNGEE. This CDR3 has 15 amino acids. With V trimmed by 3 bases and J by 6 bases, 4 bases remained unmatched. Together with reference TRBV9 and TRBJ2-2, the CDR3 gives the full variable domain: DSGVTQTPKHLITATGQRVTLRCSPRSGDLSVYWYQQSLDQGLQFLIQYYNGEERAKGNILERFSAQQFPDLHSELNLSSLELGDSALYFCASSEPGQGAGELFFGEGSRLTVL.

V gene TRBV6-6 combines with J gene TRBJ2-1; the match to TRBD1 covers 8 bases. Trimming removed 2 bases from V and 9 bases from J; junction bases left unmatched: 6. Germline V gives CDR1 MNHNY, CDR2 SVGAGI (reference sequence). This CDR3 comprises 14 residues. In DNA form, the CDR3 reads TGTGCCAGCAGTTACCACCAGGGGGCGCTTGAGCAGTTCTTC. Protein: CASSYHQGALEQFF.